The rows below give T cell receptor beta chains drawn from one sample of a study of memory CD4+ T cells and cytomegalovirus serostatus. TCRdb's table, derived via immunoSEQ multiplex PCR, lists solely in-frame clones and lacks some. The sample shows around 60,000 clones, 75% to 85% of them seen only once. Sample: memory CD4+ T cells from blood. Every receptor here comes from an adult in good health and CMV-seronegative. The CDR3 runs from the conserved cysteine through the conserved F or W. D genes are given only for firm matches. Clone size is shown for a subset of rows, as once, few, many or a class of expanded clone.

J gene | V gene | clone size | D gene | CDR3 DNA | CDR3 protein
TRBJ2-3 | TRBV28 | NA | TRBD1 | TGTGCCAGCAGTTTCGGACAGGGGGCAGATACGCAGTATTTT | CASSFGQGADTQYF
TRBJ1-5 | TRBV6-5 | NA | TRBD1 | TGTGCCAGCAGTCTGGACAGGAATCAGCCCCAGCATTTT | CASSLDRNQPQHF
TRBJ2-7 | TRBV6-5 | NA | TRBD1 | TGTGCCAGCAGTTACGGAGGACAGGGGTTATACGAGCAGTACTTC | CASSYGGQGLYEQYF
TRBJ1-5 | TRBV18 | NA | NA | TGTGCCAGCTCACCACGGTTTGATCAGCCCCAGCATTTT | CASSPRFDQPQHF
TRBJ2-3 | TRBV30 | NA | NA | TGTGCCTGGAGTACGGGGGACGGAGCCACAGATACGCAGTATTTT | CAWSTGDGATDTQYF
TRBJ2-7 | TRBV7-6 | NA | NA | TGTGCCAGCAGCCCTTTTCCGGGCGAGCAGTACTTC | CASSPFPGEQYF
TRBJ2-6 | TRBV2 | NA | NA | TGTGCCAGCAGAGAGAGCTCTGGGGCCAACGTCCTGACTTTC | CASRESSGANVLTF
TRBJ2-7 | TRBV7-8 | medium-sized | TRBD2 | TGTGCCAGCAGCCGAGGGACTAGCGGGACCAGCTCCTACGAGCAGTACTTC | CASSRGTSGTSSYEQYF
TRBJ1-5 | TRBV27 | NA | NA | TGTGCCAGCAGTTCCGTGGACACTAGCAATCAGCCCCAGCATTTT | CASSSVDTSNQPQHF
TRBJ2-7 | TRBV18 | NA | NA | TGTGCCAGCTCACCGCAGGGGTCGGGGTACGAGCAGTACTTC | CASSPQGSGYEQYF
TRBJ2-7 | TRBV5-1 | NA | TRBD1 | TGCGCCAGCAGCTTGGCGACAGGGGGGGCCTACGAGCAGTACTTC | CASSLATGGAYEQYF
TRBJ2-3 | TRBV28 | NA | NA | TGTGCCAGCAGTCCAGCCCAGCCCACAGATACGCAGTATTTT | CASSPAQPTDTQYF
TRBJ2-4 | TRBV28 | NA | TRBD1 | TGTGCCAGCCTACCCTCGACAGGGGCCAAAAACATTCAGTACTTC | CASLPSTGAKNIQYF
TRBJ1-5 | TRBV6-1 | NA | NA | TGTGCCAGCAGTGAAGCTCGGGGAGGGGTGAGGCAGCCCCAGCATTTT | CASSEARGGVRQPQHF
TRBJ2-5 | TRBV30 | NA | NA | TGTGCCTGGAAAGAGCAAGAGACCCAGTACTTC | CAWKEQETQYF
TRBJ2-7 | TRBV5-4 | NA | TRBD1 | TGTGCCAGCAGCTTGGATGGACAGGACTACGAGCAGTACTTC | CASSLDGQDYEQYF
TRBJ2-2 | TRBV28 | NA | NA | TGTGCCAGCAGTTTAGAGGCAGCGAACACCGGGGAGCTGTTTTTT | CASSLEAANTGELFF
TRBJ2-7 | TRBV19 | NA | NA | TGTGCCAGTAGTATAGATCGAAGAGCCTCCTACGAGCAGTACTTC | CASSIDRRASYEQYF
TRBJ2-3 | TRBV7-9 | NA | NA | TGTGCCAGCAGCTTAGAAGGTAACCTTGCAGCGCATACGCAGTATTTT | CASSLEGNLAAHTQYF
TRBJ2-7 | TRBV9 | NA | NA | TGTGCCAGCAGCGTAGGGCACAGGGCCCACGAGCAGTACTTC | CASSVGHRAHEQYF
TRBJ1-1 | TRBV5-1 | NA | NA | TGCGCCAGCAGTCTACCGGGCCCAGAGACTGAAGCTTTCTTT | CASSLPGPETEAFF
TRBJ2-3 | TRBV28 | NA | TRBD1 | TGTGCCAGCAGTTTATCTGCGACAGGGAACGCAGATACGCAGTATTTT | CASSLSATGNADTQYF
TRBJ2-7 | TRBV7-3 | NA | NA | TGTGCCAGCAGCTCCACAACAGGGACCGAGCAGTACTTC | CASSSTTGTEQYF
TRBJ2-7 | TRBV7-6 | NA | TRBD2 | TGTGCCAGCAGCTTAGCCTCTAGCGGGGGTACCTACGAGCAGTACTTC | CASSLASSGGTYEQYF
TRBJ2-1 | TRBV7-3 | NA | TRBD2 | TGTGCCAGCAGCAAGAGGGCCGGGACTAGCGGGAGTACCTACAATGAGCAGTTCTTC | CASSKRAGTSGSTYNEQFF
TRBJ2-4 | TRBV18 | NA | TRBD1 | TGTGCCAGCTCTCCCACAGGGGAGCGTAAAAACATTCAGTACTTC | CASSPTGERKNIQYF
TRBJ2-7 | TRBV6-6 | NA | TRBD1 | TGTGCCAGCAGTTACGTGGGACAGAGCTCCTACGAGCAGTACTTC | CASSYVGQSSYEQYF
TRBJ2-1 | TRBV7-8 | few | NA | TGTGCCAGCAGCTTAACCGGACAGCGATCCTACAATGAGCAGTTCTTC | CASSLTGQRSYNEQFF
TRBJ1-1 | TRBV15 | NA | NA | TGTGCCACCAGCAGAGGTGAAACTGAAGCTTTCTTT | CATSRGETEAFF
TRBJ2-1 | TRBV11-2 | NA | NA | TGTGCCAGCAGCTCCTGGGACGCCTACAATGAGCAGTTCTTC | CASSSWDAYNEQFF
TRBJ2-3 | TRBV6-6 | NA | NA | TGTGCCAGCAGACCACCCAGCACAGATACGCAGTATTTT | CASRPPSTDTQYF
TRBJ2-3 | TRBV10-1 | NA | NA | TGCGCCAGCAGTGGGGTCGGGGCTAGCACAGATACGCAGTATTTT | CASSGVGASTDTQYF
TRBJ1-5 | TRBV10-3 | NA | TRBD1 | TGTGCCATCAAAAGGACAGGGGATGACAATCAGCCCCAGCATTTT | CAIKRTGDDNQPQHF
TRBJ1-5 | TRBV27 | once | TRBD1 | TGTGCCAGCAGTCAGACAGGGGCGGTTCAGCCCCAGCATTTT | CASSQTGAVQPQHF
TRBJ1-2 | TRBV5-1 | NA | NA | TGCGCCAGCAGCCCGGGTCAGGGAGAGGGTTACACCTTC | CASSPGQGEGYTF
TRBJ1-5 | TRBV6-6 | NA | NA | TGTGCCAGCAGTTACGGATCCAGGAATAGCAATCAGCCCCAGCATTTT | CASSYGSRNSNQPQHF
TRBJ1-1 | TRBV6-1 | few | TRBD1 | TGTGCCAGCAGTGGACAGGGGGCTGGCACTGAAGCTTTCTTT | CASSGQGAGTEAFF
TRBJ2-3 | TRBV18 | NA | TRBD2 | TGTGCCAGCTCACCATATGGCCTCCGGGGGGGCGGCTCAGATACGCAGTATTTT | CASSPYGLRGGGSDTQYF
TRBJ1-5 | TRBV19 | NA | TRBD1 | TGTGCCAGTAGTATAGAGTGGACAGGGAGAGGCCAGCCCCAGCATTTT | CASSIEWTGRGQPQHF
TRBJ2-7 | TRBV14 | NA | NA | TGTGCCAGCAGCCAAGTATCGGCAGGGACGGCCCACGAGCAGTACTTC | CASSQVSAGTAHEQYF
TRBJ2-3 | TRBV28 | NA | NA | TGTGCCAGCAGTTTGGGCGGATGGGGGCGGGATACGCAGTATTTT | CASSLGGWGRDTQYF
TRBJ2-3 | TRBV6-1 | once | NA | TGTGCCAGCAGCCGGGACTCCAGCACAGATACGCAGTATTTT | CASSRDSSTDTQYF
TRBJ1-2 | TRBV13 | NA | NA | TGTGCCAGCAGCTTAATGCAACCAGGGGTTGGCTACACCTTC | CASSLMQPGVGYTF
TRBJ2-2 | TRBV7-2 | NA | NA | TGTGCCAGCAGCTTTCGGGCGGGGGCCAACACCGGGGAGCTGTTTTTT | CASSFRAGANTGELFF
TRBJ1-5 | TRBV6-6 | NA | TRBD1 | TGTGCCAGCACAGGGGGGGCTCAGCCCCAGCATTTT | CASTGGAQPQHF
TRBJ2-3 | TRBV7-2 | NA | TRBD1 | TGTGCCAGCACAGGGGGCATCGGAGATACGCAGTATTTT | CASTGGIGDTQYF
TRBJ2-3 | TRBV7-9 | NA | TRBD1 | TGTGCCAGCAGCTTGGACAGGGAGGCAGATACGCAGTATTTT | CASSLDREADTQYF
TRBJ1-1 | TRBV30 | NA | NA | TGTGCCTGGAGGAGGAGCGGAGGCACTGAAGCTTTCTTT | CAWRRSGGTEAFF
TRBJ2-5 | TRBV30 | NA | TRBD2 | TGTGCCTGGAGTGATGACCGGGGGGGGGAGACCCAGTACTTC | CAWSDDRGGETQYF
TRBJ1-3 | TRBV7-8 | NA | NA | TGTGCCAGCAGCTTAGCGGGAGTAAACACCATATATTTT | CASSLAGVNTIYF
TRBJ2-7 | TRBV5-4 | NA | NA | TGTGCCAGCAGCTTACTAGCCGCGAGCGAGCAGTACTTC | CASSLLAASEQYF